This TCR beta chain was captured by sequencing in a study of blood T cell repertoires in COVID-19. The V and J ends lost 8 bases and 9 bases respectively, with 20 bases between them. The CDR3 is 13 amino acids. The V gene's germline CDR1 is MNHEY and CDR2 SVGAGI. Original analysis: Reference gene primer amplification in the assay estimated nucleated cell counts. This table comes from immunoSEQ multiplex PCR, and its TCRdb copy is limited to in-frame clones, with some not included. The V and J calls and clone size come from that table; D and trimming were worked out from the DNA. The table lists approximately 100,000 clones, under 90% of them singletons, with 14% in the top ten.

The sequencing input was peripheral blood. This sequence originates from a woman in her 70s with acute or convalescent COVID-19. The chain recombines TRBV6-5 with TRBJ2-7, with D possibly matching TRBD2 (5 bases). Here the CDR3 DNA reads TGTGCCAGCGCTAGCTTCCCGACGGCCCGGCAGTACGTC. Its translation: CASASFPTARQYV.